These 30 T cell receptor beta chains were all obtained from the same sample, sequenced in a study of metastatic and nonmetastatic thyroid tumors. No patient received treatment before thyroid surgery. From the PCR reads, TCRdb re-called clones with MiXCR. The sample yields 26,000 or so clones, approximately 15% seen once. The sequenced sample consisted of blood. The receptors were gathered from a female donor with papillary thyroid cancer or a benign thyroid nodule (not recorded which). Some clones in this sample may be carry-over from other donors' samples.

V and J are TRBV6-5 and TRBJ1-2; 8 bases line up with TRBD1. V lost 2 bases and J lost 7; bases outside the gene matches: 3. The CDR3 length is 13 residues. The germline CDR1 and CDR2 sequences are MNHEY and SVGAGI. In DNA form, the CDR3 reads TGTGCCAGCAGTTACCAACAGGGGGTTGGCTACACCTTC. Amino acid sequence: CASSYQQGVGYTF.

With respect to this clone: At one end the junction does not follow the germline gene, possibly because of a read error. The chain couples TRBV7-2 to TRBJ2-7; TRBD2 aligns across 9 bases. Germline V CDR1 and CDR2: SGHTA, FQGNSA. CDR3 length equals 15 residues. CDR3 in DNA: TGTTCCAGCATCTTAGAATTAGCGGGAGATGGCGAGCAGTACTTC. Amino acids: CSSILELAGDGEQYF.

This clone showed up many times. The genes are TRBV9 and TRBJ2-5; D gene uncertain. The CDR3 runs to 13 residues. Germline V gene data show CDR1 as SGDLS and CDR2 as YYNGEE. The V end was cut by 4 bases, the J end by 3 bases, with 10 bases between. The chain's CDR3 is CASSRVSKETQYF. The CDR3 DNA reads TGTGCCAGCAGCAGAGTCTCCAAAGAGACCCAGTACTTC.

This clone was seen at least ten times. CDR3 coding DNA: TGTGCCGGAAACCAAGGGAACAATCAGCCCCAGCATTTT. It is translated as CAGNQGNNQPQHF. The chain uses TRBV2 and TRBJ1-5, with D unresolved. The CDR3 runs 13 residues. Trimming left V 11 bases short and J 3 bases short, with 14 bases between. Germline CDR1 SNHLY, CDR2 FYNNEI.

This clone showed up many times. The chain recombines TRBV30 with TRBJ2-7; D not resolved. Germline CDR1 and CDR2: GTSNPN and SVGIG (reference sequence). V dropped 1 base and J dropped 3 bases, with 16 bases sitting between them. The CDR3 is 15 residues long. The CDR3 here is CAWSDARYQGYEQYF. Written as DNA, the CDR3 is TGTGCCTGGAGTGACGCGAGGTATCAAGGCTACGAGCAGTACTTC.

Worth noting for this clone: The junction shows a germline mismatch at one end, possibly a read error. The CDR3 coding sequence is TGTGCCATCGCCTTTCTGGGGGGGCATCACCCCAATGATCAGTTCTTC. This encodes CAIAFLGGHHPNDQFF. The chain employs TRBV6-1 and TRBJ2-1; tentatively, D is TRBD2 (7 bases). Germline V lookup: CDR1 MNHNS, CDR2 SASEGT. This CDR3 spans 16 amino acids.

There are many counts of this clone. V gene TRBV5-1 combines with J gene TRBJ2-3, with 8 positions matching TRBD1. V dropped 4 bases and J dropped 6; count of bases not matched to a gene: 7. Germline CDR1 is SGHRS and CDR2 is YFSETQ. The CDR3 totals 14 residues. CDR3 sequence: CASSPRQGKDTQYF. As DNA, the CDR3 is TGCGCCAGCAGCCCGCGACAGGGGAAGGATACGCAGTATTTT.

This clone was seen a handful of times. Mismatch with germline at one junction end may stem from a read error. V usage is TRBV12-3 or TRBV12-4 and J usage is TRBJ2-5; 7 bases are a match to TRBD2. The CDR3 has 15 amino acids. CDR3 DNA sequence: TGTGCCAGCATTTTATTCTCTAGCGGTCAAGAGACCCAGTACTTC. It is translated as CASILFSSGQETQYF.

The V gene is TRBV12-3 or TRBV12-4, the J gene TRBJ1-1; TRBD1 matches 9 bases. This CDR3 is built from 19 residues. The V segment lost 2 bases and the J segment 0 bases; nucleotides outside the gene matches: 13. The CDR3 region has the DNA TGTGCCAGCAGTTTAAAGAATGTATGGGGACAGGGCTTGAACACTGAAGCTTTCTTT. This translates into CASSLKNVWGQGLNTEAFF.

This clone was picked up many times. A much larger clonotype is one base distant, so this may be a read error. The J gene is TRBJ2-2, the V gene TRBV5-5; a possible D gene is TRBD2 (6 bases). This CDR3 is built from 15 residues. V was clipped by 4 bases and J by 6 bases, with 16 bases between them. Germline V lookup: CDR1 SGHKS, CDR2 YYEKEE (reference sequence). The chain's CDR3 is CASSKIGGFPGELFF. The CDR3 DNA reads TGTGCCAGCAGCAAGATCGGGGGTTTTCCCGGGGAGCTGTTTTTT. Supplemented by reference TRBV5-5 and TRBJ2-2, the full variable domain reads DAGVTQSPTHLIKTRGQQVTLRCSPISGHKSVSWYQQVLGQGPQFIFQYYEKEERGRGNFPDRFSARQFPNYSSELNVNALLLGDSALYLCASSKIGGFPGELFFGEGSRLTVL.

This clone was seen repeatedly, ten times or more. This chain joins TRBV10-3 and TRBJ1-1, with D uncertain. The CDR3 length is 12 residues. Germline V gene data show CDR1 as ENHRY and CDR2 as SYGVKD. DNA for the CDR3: TGTGTCACCCGGCTTGGGGACACTGAAGCTTTCTTT. Residues: CVTRLGDTEAFF.

This clone was observed at least ten times. The gene calls are TRBV24-1 and TRBJ2-7; 8 bases fit TRBD1. The CDR3 totals 14 residues. Germline lookup yields CDR1 KGHDR and CDR2 SFDVKD. Unmatched junction bases numbered 6, after V lost 3 bases and J lost 6 bases. CDR3 DNA sequence: TGTGCCACCAGTGATGCTTGGACAGGGAGCGAGCAGTACTTC. Translated: CATSDAWTGSEQYF.

This clone has ten or more counts. The V call is TRBV30, the J call TRBJ2-4; TRBD1 is a possible D gene (5 bases). In germline, CDR1 is GTSNPN, CDR2 SVGIG (reference sequence). The CDR3 length is 14 residues. The V and J ends lost 3 bases and 4 bases respectively, with 13 bases between them. CDR3 protein: CAWRSSTAKNIQYF. DNA of the CDR3: TGTGCCTGGAGGAGCTCGACAGCTAAAAACATTCAGTACTTC.

This clone was picked up many times. The V gene is TRBV7-6, the J gene TRBJ2-3, with 12 bases identical to TRBD2. Trimming took 5 bases from V and 0 from J; bases not matched to a gene: 6. The CDR3 loop spans 17 amino acids. CDR1 and CDR2 (germline): SGHVS, FNYEAQ. In DNA, the CDR3 is TGTGCCAGCAGCGCCTGGACTAGCGGGGATAGCACAGATACGCAGTATTTT. This sequence encodes CASSAWTSGDSTDTQYF.

This clone ranks as medium-sized. V gene TRBV5-1 combines with J gene TRBJ2-2; D might be TRBD1 or TRBD2, each matching 6 bases. Trimming stripped 4 bases from V and 3 bases from J, with 16 bases between. CDR1 and CDR2 from the germline V gene are SGHRS and YFSETQ. The CDR3 is 16 amino acids. CDR3 sequence reads: CASSVVIGGDTGELFF. The CDR3 DNA is TGCGCCAGCAGCGTGGTAATCGGGGGCGACACCGGGGAGCTGTTTTTT.

This clone showed up many times. The genes are TRBV19 and TRBJ1-1, with 8 bases that match TRBD1. The CDR3 is made up of 14 amino acids. CDR1 LNHDA and CDR2 SQIVND come from the germline V gene (reference sequence). With 7 bases clipped from V and 0 bases from J, the junction kept 4 bases outside the gene matches. This CDR3 reads CASTEDRVNTEAFF. The CDR3 DNA reads as TGTGCCAGTACCGAGGACAGGGTGAACACTGAAGCTTTCTTT.

This clone occurred many times. V gene TRBV18 combines with J gene TRBJ2-3, with 7 bases aligning to TRBD2. V trimming: 6 bases; J trimming: 6 bases; junction bases outside the gene matches: 12. Per the germline V gene, CDR1 is KGHSH and CDR2 is LQKENI. This CDR3 spans 15 amino acids. CDR3: CASSPGQPGRDTQYF. Written as DNA, the CDR3 is TGTGCCAGCTCCCCTGGACAACCCGGGAGGGATACGCAGTATTTT.

This clone has more than one count but fewer than ten. This CDR3 is missing its conserved last phenylalanine or tryptophan, likely due to a read error. The DNA is omitted, as the CDR3 cannot be located on it reliably, and the CDR3 follows TCRdb's listing. The rearrangement links TRBV2 to TRBJ2-1; the D call of TRBD2 is as the table states it, not checked on the DNA. The CDR3 is 12 amino acids long, termini counted. Germline CDR1 reads SNHLY; CDR2 reads FYNNEI. The CDR3 reads CASRITSGPPFL.

As concerns this clone: The junction departs from germline at one end; a sequencing error may be responsible. Other DNA sequences within the sample encode an identical CDR3. The chain joins TRBV27 to TRBJ2-2; maybe TRBD2 (6 bases). Germline CDR1 reads MNHEY; CDR2 reads SMNVEV (reference sequence). This CDR3 is 16 amino acids long. The CDR3 DNA reads as TGTGCCAGCACCGCCTGGGCACTAGCTGTCACCGGTGAGCTGTTTTTT. Its protein is CASTAWALAVTGELFF.

This clone was picked up many times. This chain links TRBV4-1 with TRBJ2-2; tentatively, D is TRBD1 (6 bases). Germline assignment: CDR1 MGHRA and CDR2 YSYEKL. V gave up 3 bases and J gave up 3 bases, with 11 bases separating them. CDR3 length: 15 amino acids. The CDR3 sequence is CASSQTGHHTGELFF. The DNA of the CDR3 is TGCGCCAGCAGCCAGACGGGACATCACACCGGGGAGCTGTTTTTT.

The V gene is TRBV12-3 or TRBV12-4, the J gene TRBJ2-1, with 7 bases fitting TRBD1. The J segment lost 10 bases and the V segment lost 5 bases, leaving 14 bases of the junction unmatched. The CDR3 spans 15 residues. The chain's CDR3 is CASSKVGDRVREQFF. CDR3 nucleotide sequence: TGTGCCAGCAGTAAGGTAGGAGACAGGGTCCGGGAGCAGTTCTTC.

This clone is medium-sized in the sample. This chain uses TRBV30 with TRBJ2-7, with TRBD1 matching over 8 bases. The J segment lost 1 base and the V segment lost 2 bases, leaving 7 bases of the junction unmatched. This CDR3 has 15 residues. Germline values: CDR1 GTSNPN, CDR2 SVGIG (reference sequence). CDR3 DNA: TGTGCCTGGAGTCCAACCGGGACAGGATCCTACGAGCAGTACTTC. This translates into CAWSPTGTGSYEQYF.

This clone was seen ten or more times. The V gene is TRBV27, the J gene TRBJ1-1, with D possibly matching TRBD1 (5 bases). CDR3 length: 15 amino acids. The ends were cut back, 5 bases at V and 4 bases at J, with 17 bases in the middle. Germline lookup yields CDR1 MNHEY and CDR2 SMNVEV (reference sequence). This CDR3 is CASSASWGGGTEAFF. In DNA form, the CDR3 reads TGTGCCAGCAGTGCCTCGTGGGGGGGGGGCACTGAAGCTTTCTTT.

In its sample, this clone ranks as medium-sized. The chain combines TRBV27 with TRBJ2-7; D is undetermined. Germline CDR1 reads MNHEY; CDR2 reads SMNVEV (reference sequence). CDR3 length: 16 amino acids. Between the trimmed V and J ends, which lost 5 bases and 2 bases, there was a span of 19 bases. The CDR3 region is CASSRTYSPQAYEQYF. CDR3 sequence (DNA): TGTGCCAGCAGTCGGACCTACAGCCCACAAGCCTACGAGCAGTACTTC.

There are a few counts of this clone. The CDR3: CASSPGGSGNTIYF. The CDR3, as DNA: TGTGCCAGCAGTCCTGGGGGCTCTGGAAACACCATATATTTT. V gene TRBV6-1 combines with J gene TRBJ1-3, with a possible D match to TRBD1 (5 bases). The CDR3 loop spans 14 amino acids. Trimming removed 5 bases from V and 0 bases from J, with 8 bases in between. Germline lookup yields CDR1 MNHNS and CDR2 SASEGT.

There are many counts of this clone. The chain recombines TRBV28 with TRBJ1-5, with D possibly TRBD1 on 6 matching bases. CDR1 MDHEN and CDR2 SYDVKM come from the germline V gene. V lost 3 bases and J 11 bases, leaving 17 bases between the germline ends. The CDR3 contains 14 residues. This chain's CDR3 is CASSLQDRILTQHF. As DNA, the CDR3 is TGTGCCAGCAGTTTGCAGGACAGAATATTGACCCAGCATTTT.

This clone appeared many times. The chain carries TRBV5-6 and TRBJ1-4; tentatively, D is TRBD1 (6 bases). Trimming pared 4 bases from V and 5 bases from J, leaving 12 bases between. The V gene's germline CDR1 is SGHDT and CDR2 YYEEEE. This CDR3 region has 14 residues. Here the CDR3 DNA reads TGTGCCAGCAGCCGGGACATAGGGAATGAAAAACTGTTTTTT. The encoded protein is CASSRDIGNEKLFF.

This clone came up many times. V usage is TRBV9 and J usage is TRBJ2-2; 8 bases are shared with TRBD2. This CDR3 comprises 15 residues. In germline, CDR1 is SGDLS, CDR2 YYNGEE. The V and J ends lost 0 bases and 7 bases, in that order; junction bases with no gene match: 5. Written as DNA, the CDR3 is TGTGCCAGCAGCGTAGATAGCGGGATAGGCGGGGAGCTGTTTTTT. It is translated as CASSVDSGIGGELFF.

This clone was observed at least ten times. The chain employs TRBV6-1 and TRBJ1-5; TRBD1 aligns across 9 bases. Germline assignment: CDR1 MNHNS and CDR2 SASEGT. V lost 3 bases, J lost 5 bases, and 8 bases stayed unmatched. The CDR3 runs to 16 residues. The CDR3 sequence: CASSDPGGQGYQPQHF. The CDR3 coding sequence is TGTGCCAGCAGTGATCCGGGGGGACAGGGCTATCAGCCCCAGCATTTT.

This clone was picked up many times. The chain couples TRBV3-1 to TRBJ1-4; perhaps TRBD1 as D (5 bases). This CDR3 has 15 residues. Germline V lookup: CDR1 LGHDT, CDR2 YNNKEL (reference sequence). V was trimmed by 3 bases and J by 7 bases, leaving 15 bases between them. The CDR3 DNA reads as TGTGCCAGCAGCCAGACAGACGGGAAACCTGAAAAACTGTTTTTT. It translates to CASSQTDGKPEKLFF.